Presented here are 3 T cell receptor beta chains from one specimen sequenced in a study of T cell repertoires in aging, cancer and after chemotherapy. A mixed TRB-A/B primer pool amplified rearranged TRB by multiplex touch-down PCR. TCRdb re-called the multiplex PCR reads with MiXCR, one entry per CDR3 protein. This table has about 3,000 distinct CDR3 sequences, roughly 24% appearing once. Amplification of TCR beta used genomic DNA extracted from peripheral blood. The material sequenced was blood. These receptors originate from a human donor with a solid tumor.

The rearrangement uses TRBV10-3 and TRBJ1-2, with 7 nucleotides matching TRBD1. Germline V gene data show CDR1 as ENHRY and CDR2 as SYGVKD. The length of the CDR3 is 15 residues. The V segment lost 6 bases and the J segment 4 bases; nucleotides outside the gene matches: 11. The CDR3 nucleotides are TGTGCCATCAGGGCATCCACTGGGACAGCCTATGGCTACACCTTC. It is translated as CAIRASTGTAYGYTF.

Worth noting for this clonotype: A read error is possible here, since a much larger clone lies one base away. The genes are TRBV5-6 and TRBJ2-2; no definite D call. CDR1 SGHDT and CDR2 YYEEEE come from the germline V gene. The CDR3 runs to 13 residues. In DNA form, the CDR3 reads TGTGCCAACAGCTTGTCTAGGGCGGAGGAGCTGTTTTTT. The encoded protein is CANSLSRAEELFF.

This clonotype was seen more than once but under ten times. This chain links TRBV19 with TRBJ2-7, with D unresolved. The V end was cut by 5 bases, the J end by 0 bases, with 20 bases between. From germline, CDR1 is LNHDA and CDR2 SQIVND (reference sequence). The CDR3 is made up of 17 amino acids. CDR3 sequence reads: CASSPTFLVKGSYEQYF. For the CDR3, the DNA is TGTGCCAGTAGTCCAACCTTTTTGGTTAAGGGCTCCTACGAGCAGTACTTC. The full variable domain, with the rest looked up from reference TRBV19 and TRBJ2-7, is DGGITQSPKYLFRKEGQNVTLSCEQNLNHDAMYWYRQDPGQGLRLIYYSQIVNDFQKGDIAEGYSVSREKKESFPLTVTSAQKNPTAFYLCASSPTFLVKGSYEQYFGPGTRLTVT.